This passage covers 20 T cell receptor beta chains from one sample sequenced in a study of cytotoxic CD8 clonotypes in ibrutinib-treated CLL. TCRdb's copy holds only in-frame clones and misses some; the assay was immunoSEQ multiplex PCR. The sample lists 35,000 to 50,000 clones, 60% to 75% occurring once. Sequencing used PBMCs, obtained after 12 months of ibrutinib treatment. Every receptor here comes from a human donor with chronic lymphocytic leukemia.

The chain links TRBV28 to TRBJ1-2; D unclear. The CDR3 has 15 amino acids. The germline gives CDR1 MDHEN, CDR2 SYDVKM. The V end lost 4 bases, the J end lost 2 bases, and 14 bases lay between the germline ends. In DNA, the CDR3 is TGTGCCAGCAGTTCGACGGACGGGTTAAACTATGGCTACACCTTC. Translating gives CASSSTDGLNYGYTF.

A remark on this clone: Sequence at one end of the junction differs from germline and may be a read error. The CDR3 region has the DNA TGTGCCAGCAGCTTAGGGGGATATTCAAACTTC. Translation: CASSLGGYSNF. This rearrangement joins TRBV7-2 to TRBJ1-2, with D uncertain. Germline-derived CDR1 and CDR2 are SGHTA and FQGNSA. This CDR3 spans 11 amino acids.

V usage is TRBV2 and J usage is TRBJ1-2; a possible D gene is TRBD1 (6 bases). There are 17 residues in the CDR3. CDR1 and CDR2 from the germline V gene are SNHLY and FYNNEI. With 1 base removed from V and 0 bases from J, the gap between germline ends came to 15 bases. DNA for the CDR3: TGTGCCAGCAGTGAAGATGGGGGCTTCCTCCCTAACTATGGCTACACCTTC. Protein product: CASSEDGGFLPNYGYTF.

In its sample, this clone was seen a few times. DNA of the CDR3: TGTGCTAGTGGTTTACTAGCGGGAGCGACCGGGGAGCTGTTTTTT. Translation gives CASGLLAGATGELFF. This rearrangement joins TRBV12-5 to TRBJ2-2; the match to TRBD2 covers 11 bases. CDR1 is LGHNT, CDR2 FRNRAP, per germline. The trim removed 3 bases at V and 5 bases at J, leaving 2 bases unmatched. This CDR3 contains 15 residues.

The chain joins TRBV5-5 to TRBJ1-3; 7 bases are shared with TRBD1. Germline trimming cut 6 bases from V and 3 bases from J; bases unmatched to any gene: 6. Germline V gene lookup returns CDR1 SGHKS and CDR2 YYEKEE (reference sequence). The CDR3 runs 14 residues. The CDR3 sequence is CASNRQGGGNTIYF. CDR3 coding DNA: TGTGCCAGCAACAGACAGGGCGGTGGAAACACCATATATTTT. Complete variable domain (other parts from reference TRBV5-5 and TRBJ1-3): DAGVTQSPTHLIKTRGQQVTLRCSPISGHKSVSWYQQVLGQGPQFIFQYYEKEERGRGNFPDRFSARQFPNYSSELNVNALLLGDSALYLCASNRQGGGNTIYFGEGSWLTVV.

The chain combines TRBV11-1 with TRBJ2-3; D gene uncertain. CDR1 is SGHAT, CDR2 FQDESV, per germline (reference sequence). This CDR3 has 14 amino acids. Trimming shortened V by 5 bases and J by 5 bases, and 14 bases separated the two germline ends. DNA of the CDR3: TGTGCCAGCAGCCAGCGCCCCGCCGGAGATACGCAGTATTTT. Protein: CASSQRPAGDTQYF. Full variable domain (rest looked up from reference TRBV11-1 and TRBJ2-3): EAEVAQSPRYKITEKSQAVAFWCDPISGHATLYWYRQILGQGPELLVQFQDESVVDDSQLPKDRFSAERLKGVDSTLKIQPAELGDSAMYLCASSQRPAGDTQYFGPGTRLTVL.

The table lists this clone with a few counts. V gene TRBV28 combines with J gene TRBJ1-5; D is undetermined. Trimming cost V 10 bases and J 1 base, with 8 bases left between them. Looked up from germline, CDR1 is MDHEN and CDR2 is SYDVKM. The CDR3 contains 12 residues. The CDR3 DNA follows: TGTGCCATACTCGGGAGCAATCAGCCCCAGCATTTT. Protein: CAILGSNQPQHF.

The V call is TRBV7-8, the J call TRBJ2-5, with 10 bases that match TRBD2. The CDR3 totals 15 residues. The trim removed 5 bases at V and 3 bases at J, leaving 6 bases unmatched. CDR1 SGHVS and CDR2 FQNEAQ come from the germline V gene. In nucleotides, the CDR3 is TGTGCCAGCAGCCTGACCGGGACTAGCGAAGAGACCCAGTACTTC. The encoded protein is CASSLTGTSEETQYF.

The V gene is TRBV30, the J gene TRBJ2-3, with 9 bases aligning to TRBD1. CDR1 is GTSNPN and CDR2 is SVGIG in the germline V gene (reference sequence). V lost 0 bases and J lost 8; bases outside the gene matches: 12. The length of the CDR3 is 16 residues. CDR3 in DNA: TGTGCCTGGAGTGTCCCTGGGACAGGGCCTTTTTGTACGCAGTATTTT. It encodes CAWSVPGTGPFCTQYF.

The rearrangement links TRBV10-3 to TRBJ2-7; 9 bases line up with TRBD2. The ends lost 7 bases at V and 5 bases at J; junction bases unmatched: 9. CDR1 and CDR2 from the germline V gene are ENHRY and SYGVKD. The CDR3 sequence is 14 residues long. CDR3 residues: CAIKQGLAGNEQYF. CDR3 bases: TGTGCCATCAAACAGGGGCTAGCGGGAAACGAGCAGTACTTC.

The chain joins TRBV12-5 to TRBJ1-1, with unresolved D. Germline CDR1 is LGHNT and CDR2 is FRNRAP. The CDR3 spans 15 residues. Trimming left V 4 bases short and J 0 bases short, with 12 bases between. The chain's CDR3 is CASGSRLEVNTEAFF. CDR3 coding DNA: TGTGCTAGTGGTTCCCGACTAGAAGTGAACACTGAAGCTTTCTTT. Drawing the rest from reference TRBV12-5 and TRBJ1-1, the complete variable domain is DARVTQTPRHKVTEMGQEVTMRCQPILGHNTVFWYRQTMMQGLELLAYFRNRAPLDDSGMPKDRFSAEMPDATLATLKIQPSEPRDSAVYFCASGSRLEVNTEAFFGQGTRLTVV.

V and J are TRBV7-9 and TRBJ1-5; unclear D gene. Trimming pared 5 bases from V and 3 bases from J, leaving 23 bases between. The CDR3 covers 18 residues. Germline V gene lookup returns CDR1 SEHNR and CDR2 FQNEAQ (reference sequence). CDR3 amino acids: CASSQETLRSLFNQPQHF. CDR3 nucleotides: TGTGCCAGCAGCCAGGAGACGTTGAGAAGCCTTTTCAATCAGCCCCAGCATTTT.

This clone was seen only a few times. The V call is TRBV21-1, the J call TRBJ1-5. TRBV21-1 is designated a pseudogene. The CDR3 covers 15 residues. The CDR3 loop reads CASSKMRGGGQPQHF. CDR3 nucleotide sequence: TGTGCCAGCAGCAAAATGAGAGGGGGAGGACAGCCCCAGCATTTT.

V is TRBV29-1 and J is TRBJ2-1; D perhaps matches TRBD2 (5 bases). V shed 0 bases and J shed 0 bases, with 6 bases lying between them. Germline-derived CDR1 and CDR2 are SQVTM and ANQGSEA. The CDR3 consists of 14 residues. In DNA, the CDR3 is TGCAGCGTTGAAGAGAGGGACTCCTACAATGAGCAGTTCTTC. Protein sequence: CSVEERDSYNEQFF.

The V call is TRBV27, the J call TRBJ2-6; TRBD1 might be the D (5 bases). V lost 5 bases and J lost 1, with 21 bases in between. Germline assignment: CDR1 MNHEY and CDR2 SMNVEV (reference sequence). CDR3 length equals 19 residues. The chain's CDR3 is CASSPHLGAGRSGANVLTF. DNA for the CDR3: TGTGCCAGCAGTCCCCACCTTGGGGCCGGACGATCTGGGGCCAACGTCCTGACTTTC. Combining the CDR3 with reference TRBV27 and TRBJ2-6 gives the whole variable domain EAQVTQNPRYLITVTGKKLTVTCSQNMNHEYMSWYRQDPGLGLRQIYYSMNVEVTDKGDVPEGYKVSRKEKRNFPLILESPSPNQTSLYFCASSPHLGAGRSGANVLTFGAGSRLTVL.

The chain links TRBV27 to TRBJ1-5; no clear D. The CDR3 spans 12 residues. V lost 2 bases and J 6 bases, leaving 5 bases between the germline ends. Germline CDR1 is MNHEY and CDR2 is SMNVEV (reference sequence). CDR3 DNA sequence: TGTGCCAGCAGTTTAATCGGTCAGCCCCAGCATTTT. Protein product: CASSLIGQPQHF.

A few counts support this clone. The chain has TRBV21-1 and TRBJ1-2; TRBD1 was called by the table and not checked on the DNA. TRBV21-1 is a pseudogene. This CDR3 has 11 residues. In DNA form, the CDR3 reads TGTGCCAGAACAGAAAACTATGGCTACACCTTC. Translating it yields CARTENYGYTF.

V gene TRBV29-1 combines with J gene TRBJ2-2, with 7 bases aligning to TRBD2. Per the germline V gene, CDR1 is SQVTM and CDR2 is ANQGSEA. The CDR3 contains 13 residues. With V trimmed by 5 bases and J by 1 base, 1 base remained unmatched. As DNA, the CDR3 is TGCAGCGTTAAGCGGGGGAACACCGGGGAGCTGTTTTTT. This gives the protein CSVKRGNTGELFF.

The rearrangement joins TRBV5-1 to TRBJ1-2; D possibly corresponds to TRBD1 (5 bases). The CDR3 sequence is 14 residues long. Trimming stripped 0 bases from V and 9 bases from J, with 15 bases between. Germline assignment: CDR1 SGHRS and CDR2 YFSETQ. CDR3 amino acids: CASSLVPVDTSYTF. For the CDR3, the DNA is TGCGCCAGCAGCTTGGTCCCCGTGGACACGAGCTACACCTTC.

This clone has only a few counts. The V call is TRBV15, the J call TRBJ1-1; 7 nucleotides agree with TRBD1. The V gene end was trimmed by 0 bases and the J gene end by 8 bases; junction bases not matched to a gene: 9. This CDR3 region has 15 residues. Germline V gene data show CDR1 as LNHNV and CDR2 as YYDKDF (reference sequence). CDR3 DNA: TGTGCCACCAGCAGAGACCAGGGGGGGCAGTTGGAAGCTTTCTTT. It translates to CATSRDQGGQLEAFF.